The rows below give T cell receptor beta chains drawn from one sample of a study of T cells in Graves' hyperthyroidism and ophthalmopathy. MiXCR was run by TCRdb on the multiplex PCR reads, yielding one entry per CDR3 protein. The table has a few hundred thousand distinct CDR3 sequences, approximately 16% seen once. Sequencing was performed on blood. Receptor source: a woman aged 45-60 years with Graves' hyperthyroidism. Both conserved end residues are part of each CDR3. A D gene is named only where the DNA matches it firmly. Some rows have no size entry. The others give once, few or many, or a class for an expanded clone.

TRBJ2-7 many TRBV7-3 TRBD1 CASSPLGTGGTGYEQYF TGTGCCAGCAGCCCTTTGGGGACAGGGGGAACGGGCTACGAGCAGTACTTC
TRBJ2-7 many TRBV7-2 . CASSPSSYEQYF TGTGCCAGCAGCCCCTCGAGCTACGAGCAGTACTTC
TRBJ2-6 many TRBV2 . CAGGGSHSGANVLTF TGTGCCGGGGGCGGGAGTCATTCTGGGGCCAACGTCCTGACTTTC
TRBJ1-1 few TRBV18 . CASSPLSKKGRANTEAFF TGTGCCAGCTCACCACTCTCGAAAAAGGGACGCGCGAACACTGAAGCTTTCTTT
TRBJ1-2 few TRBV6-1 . CASTRELNYGYTF TGTGCCAGCACCAGAGAACTAAACTATGGCTACACCTTC
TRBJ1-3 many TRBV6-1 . CASTAYTSGNTIYF TGTGCCAGCACCGCATACACCTCTGGAAACACCATATATTTT
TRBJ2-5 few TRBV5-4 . CASSLGLAQNQETQYF TGTGCCAGCAGCTTAGGTCTAGCGCAAAACCAAGAGACCCAGTACTTC
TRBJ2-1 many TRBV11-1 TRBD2 CASSPLPSGHNEQFF TGTGCCAGCAGCCCATTGCCTAGCGGGCACAATGAGCAGTTCTTC
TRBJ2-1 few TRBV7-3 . CASSLTGGGSYSNEQFF TGTGCCAGCAGCTTAACGGGGGGTGGTAGCTATAGCAATGAGCAGTTCTTC
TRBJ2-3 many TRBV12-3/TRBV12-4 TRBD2 CASSLGDRALAGVGRDTQYF TGTGCCAGCAGTTTAGGGGACAGGGCACTAGCGGGAGTGGGGCGAGATACGCAGTATTTT
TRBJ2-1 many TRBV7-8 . CASSLLSADSYNEQFF TGTGCCAGCAGCTTATTGTCGGCAGACTCCTACAATGAGCAGTTCTTC
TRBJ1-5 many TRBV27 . CASSTAFRTDNQPQHF TGTGCCAGCAGTACCGCGTTCCGGACAGACAATCAGCCCCAGCATTTT
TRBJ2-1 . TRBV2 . CASSDLNEQFF TGTGCCAGCAGTGACCTAAATGAGCAGTTCTTC
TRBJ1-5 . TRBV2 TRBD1 CASSITPTGGGNQPQHF TGTGCCAGCAGTATAACCCCGACAGGGGGCGGCAATCAGCCCCAGCATTTT
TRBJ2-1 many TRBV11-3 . CASSPQGNVAYNEQFF TGTGCCAGCAGTCCTCAGGGTAACGTCGCCTACAATGAGCAGTTCTTC
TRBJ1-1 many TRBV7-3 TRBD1 CASSSILGQGSEAFF TGTGCCAGCAGTTCCATCCTTGGACAGGGTAGTGAAGCTTTCTTT
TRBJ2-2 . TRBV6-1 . CASSEAANGRSGELFF TGTGCCAGCAGTGAAGCAGCTAACGGGCGAAGCGGGGAGCTGTTTTTT
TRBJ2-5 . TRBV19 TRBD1 CASSTGQRETQYF TGTGCCAGTAGTACGGGACAGAGAGAGACCCAGTACTTC